The present entry profiles one T cell receptor beta chain with its context. While infection was still active, Seattle patients were enrolled and then followed longitudinally. The data were taken from a study of blood T cell repertoires in COVID-19. Looking at the study overall: T cells, B-cell-depleted T cells, or PBMCs supplied cDNA or gDNA.

Trimming shortened V by 1 base and J by 3 bases, and 12 bases separated the two germline ends. The V gene's germline CDR1 is SNHLY and CDR2 FYNNEI. This CDR3 spans 15 amino acids. TCRdb keeps only in-frame clones here, not all; method: immunoSEQ multiplex PCR. The table has about 140,000 clones, around 89% seen once. The chain links TRBV2 to TRBJ1-2; D might be TRBD1 (5 bases). What was sequenced was peripheral blood. The TCR comes from a human donor with COVID-19, enrolled during active disease. The donor label of this sample is uncertain. The CDR3 reads CASSEGRGSYYGYTF. In nucleotides, the CDR3 is TGTGCCAGCAGTGAAGGGAGGGGAAGCTACTATGGCTACACCTTC.